These T cell receptor beta chains were read from a single sample in a study of blood T cells in healthy people across ages. Via MiXCR, TCRdb re-called the 5' RACE reads, giving one row per CDR3 protein. Of 1.8 million or so distinct CDR3 sequences listed, around 42% are singletons. Sequencing input: blood. These receptors all stem from a human donor in good health. The CDR3 runs from the conserved cysteine through the conserved F or W. The order of the fields is D gene, J gene, V gene, clone size, CDR3 protein, CDR3 DNA. A D gene is named only where the DNA matches it firmly. A clone size is listed for some rows: how often the clone was seen (once, few, many), or a class if it is expanded.

NA | TRBJ2-4 | TRBV4-3 | NA | CASSQVSGSRGNIQYF | TGCGCCAGCAGCCAAGTTTCGGGAAGCCGCGGAAACATTCAGTACTTC
NA | TRBJ1-1 | TRBV20-1 | NA | CSAARRVRNTEAFF | TGCAGTGCTGCCCGCAGGGTCCGGAACACTGAAGCTTTCTTT
NA | TRBJ2-4 | TRBV14 | NA | CASSQTLRLPTKNIQYF | TGTGCCAGCAGCCAAACATTGCGGCTTCCGACCAAAAACATTCAGTACTTC
TRBD1 | TRBJ1-1 | TRBV7-2 | NA | CASSLGGQGHTEAFF | TGTGCCAGCAGCTTAGGGGGACAGGGACACACTGAAGCTTTCTTT
TRBD2 | TRBJ2-7 | TRBV12-3/TRBV12-4 | NA | CASSPSSGSYEQYF | TGTGCCAGCAGTCCCAGTAGCGGGTCCTACGAGCAGTACTTC
NA | TRBJ1-3 | TRBV7-9 | NA | CASSLTGQLHDGNTIYF | TGTGCCAGCAGCTTAACAGGACAGCTCCATGACGGAAACACCATATATTTT
NA | TRBJ1-5 | TRBV7-6 | NA | CASSLDPSEGQPQHF | TGTGCCAGCAGCCTGGACCCGTCCGAGGGTCAGCCCCAGCATTTT
NA | TRBJ2-5 | TRBV20-1 | NA | CSARVPRNREETQYF | TGCAGTGCTAGAGTGCCCCGGAACAGAGAAGAGACCCAGTACTTC
NA | TRBJ1-1 | TRBV11-3 | NA | CASTSGGGFGTEAFF | TGTGCCAGCACCTCCGGGGGAGGGTTCGGCACTGAAGCTTTCTTT
TRBD1 | TRBJ2-1 | TRBV28 | NA | CASSETGKDEQFF | TGTGCCAGCAGCGAGACAGGGAAGGATGAGCAGTTCTTC
TRBD2 | TRBJ2-7 | TRBV5-1 | many | CASSRGTSGTYEQYF | TGCGCCAGCAGCAGGGGGACTAGCGGGACCTACGAGCAGTACTTC
TRBD1 | TRBJ2-5 | TRBV12-3/TRBV12-4 | NA | CASSKDRVDEETQYF | TGTGCCAGCAGCAAGGACAGGGTTGACGAAGAGACCCAGTACTTC
NA | TRBJ1-6 | TRBV3-1 | NA | CASSQEGHSPLHF | TGTGCCAGCAGCCAAGAGGGTCATTCACCCCTCCACTTT
TRBD2 | TRBJ2-1 | TRBV20-1 | few | CSARDPRLAGFNEQFF | TGCAGTGCTAGAGATCCCCGACTAGCGGGGTTCAATGAGCAGTTCTTC
NA | TRBJ1-5 | TRBV7-2 | few | CASSLAWQARSNQPQHF | TGTGCCAGCAGCTTAGCGTGGCAGGCGAGAAGCAATCAGCCCCAGCATTTT
NA | TRBJ2-3 | TRBV5-1 | NA | CASSLVEGPTDTQYF | TGCGCCAGCAGCTTGGTTGAGGGACCCACAGATACGCAGTATTTT
NA | TRBJ1-4 | TRBV7-2 | few | CASSPSRAANEKLFF | TGTGCCAGCAGCCCGTCGCGGGCAGCTAATGAAAAACTGTTTTTT